The T cell receptor (beta chain) under discussion was sequenced for a study of OX40 agonist ivuxolimab in advanced cancers. Study as a whole: Three partial responders included one hepatocellular carcinoma patient and two cutaneous melanoma patients. Study-level points and caveats: Average numbers of expanded clones were greater in CD8+ T cells than in CD4+. At 0.1 to 3.0 mg/kg, clonal expansion of CD4+ and CD8+ blood T cells had occurred by week 6.

Regarding this clone: Its specificity is not known.

Autoimmune disease history or systemic immunosuppression excluded patients. The data were produced by immunoSEQ multiplex PCR, yet TCRdb's version contains in-frame clones alone and is incomplete. The data contain 75,000 to 90,000 clones, 92% of them singletons. CDR3 size: 17 residues. Trimming removed 4 bases at V and 5 bases at J, with 23 bases between. Looked up from germline, CDR1 is KGHSH and CDR2 is LQKENI. The input for sequencing was CD4+ or CD8+ T cells sorted from blood, taken in a trial of the OX40 agonist ivuxolimab. The genes are TRBV18 and TRBJ1-2; D not resolved. The clonotype comes from an adult with an advanced solid tumor such as melanoma, head and neck, liver or kidney cancer. CDR3 sequence reads: CASSRSESEAAVYGYTF. In nucleotides, the CDR3 is TGTGCCAGCTCACGGTCGGAGTCGGAGGCGGCGGTTTATGGCTACACCTTC.